The TCR beta chain described here comes from a study of identical twins. Study observations and caveats: In cord blood, abundant beta clonotypes had fewer insertions; memory showed no trend.

TCRdb redid the calling of the 5' RACE reads with MiXCR, one entry per CDR3 protein. The sample has about 520,000 distinct CDR3 sequences, roughly a fifth seen once; the top ten hold roughly 0.91%. This clonotype appeared a few times. What it binds is not known. CDR1 and CDR2 (germline): SQVTM, ANQGSEA. Trimming took off 4 bases at V and 2 bases at J, with 9 bases between the two ends. The CDR3 totals 12 residues. The same data also went into a second study, on T cells expressing NK-cell markers. According to that study: Seropositivity for HCMV was found in seven of the eight sequenced donors, with one seronegative. Topping the CD3+CD56-NKG2C+ fraction as well were these clonotypes, in a few donors.

The sequence was collected from a woman between 18 and 29 years old in good health. V is TRBV29-1 and J is TRBJ2-7; the D gene is possibly TRBD1 (6 bases). The specimen was CD4+ T cells sorted from blood. CDR3 in DNA: TGCAGCGTTGCGGACAGCACCTACGAGCAGTACTTC. Translated, it gives CSVADSTYEQYF.